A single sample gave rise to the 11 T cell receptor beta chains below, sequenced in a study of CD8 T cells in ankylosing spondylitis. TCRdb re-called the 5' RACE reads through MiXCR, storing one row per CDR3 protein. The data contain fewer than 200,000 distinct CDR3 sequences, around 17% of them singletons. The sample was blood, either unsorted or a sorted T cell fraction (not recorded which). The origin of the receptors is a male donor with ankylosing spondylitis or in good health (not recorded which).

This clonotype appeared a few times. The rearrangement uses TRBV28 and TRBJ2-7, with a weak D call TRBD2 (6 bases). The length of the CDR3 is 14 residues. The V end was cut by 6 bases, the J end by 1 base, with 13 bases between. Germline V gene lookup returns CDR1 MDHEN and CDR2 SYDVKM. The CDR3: CASSPRDFSYEQYF. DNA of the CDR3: TGTGCCAGCAGCCCAAGGGACTTTTCCTACGAGCAGTACTTC.

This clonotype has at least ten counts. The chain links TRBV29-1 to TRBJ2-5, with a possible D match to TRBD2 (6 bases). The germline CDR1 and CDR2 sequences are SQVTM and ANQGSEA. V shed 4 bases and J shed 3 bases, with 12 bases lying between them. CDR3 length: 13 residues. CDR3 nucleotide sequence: TGCAGCGTTGCTGGACTATCCAAAGAGACCCAGTACTTC. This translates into CSVAGLSKETQYF.

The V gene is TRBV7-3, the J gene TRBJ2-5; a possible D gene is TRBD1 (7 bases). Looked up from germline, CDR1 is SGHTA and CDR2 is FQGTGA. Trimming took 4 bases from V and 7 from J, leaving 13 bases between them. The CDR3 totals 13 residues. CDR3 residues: CASSSTGRGTQYF. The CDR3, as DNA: TGTGCCAGCAGCTCGACAGGGCGGGGGACCCAGTACTTC.

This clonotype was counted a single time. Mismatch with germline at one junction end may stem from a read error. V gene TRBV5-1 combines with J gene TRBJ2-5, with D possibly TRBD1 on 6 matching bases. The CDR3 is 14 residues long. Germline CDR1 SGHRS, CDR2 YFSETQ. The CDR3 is CASSTDSNIGTQHF. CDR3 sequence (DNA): TGCGCCAGCAGCACGGACAGCAATATAGGGACCCAGCACTTC. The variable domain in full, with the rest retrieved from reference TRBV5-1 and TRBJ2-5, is KAGVTQTPRYLIKTRGQQVTLSCSPISGHRSVSWYQQTPGQGLQFLFEYFSETQRNKGNFPGRFSGRQFSNSRSEMNVSTLELGDSALYLCASSTDSNIGTQHFGPGTRLLVL.

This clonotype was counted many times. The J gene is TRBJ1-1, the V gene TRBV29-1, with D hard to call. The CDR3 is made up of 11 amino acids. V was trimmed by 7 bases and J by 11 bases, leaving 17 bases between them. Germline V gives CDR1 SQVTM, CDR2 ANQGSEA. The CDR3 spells CSAAEAGVAFF. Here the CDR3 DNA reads TGCAGCGCCGCCGAGGCCGGGGTGGCTTTCTTT.

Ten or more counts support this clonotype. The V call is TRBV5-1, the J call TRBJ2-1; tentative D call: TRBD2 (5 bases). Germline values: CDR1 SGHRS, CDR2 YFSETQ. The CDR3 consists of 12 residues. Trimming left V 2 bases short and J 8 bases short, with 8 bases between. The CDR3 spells CASSLDGDEQFF. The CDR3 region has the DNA TGCGCCAGCAGCTTAGACGGGGATGAGCAGTTCTTC.

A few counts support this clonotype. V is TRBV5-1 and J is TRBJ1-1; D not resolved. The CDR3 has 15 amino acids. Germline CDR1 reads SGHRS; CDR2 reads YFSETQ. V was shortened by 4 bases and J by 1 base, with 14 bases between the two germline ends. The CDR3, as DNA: TGCGCCAGCAGCGACCGACTTAAAGGGAACACTGAAGCTTTCTTT. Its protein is CASSDRLKGNTEAFF.

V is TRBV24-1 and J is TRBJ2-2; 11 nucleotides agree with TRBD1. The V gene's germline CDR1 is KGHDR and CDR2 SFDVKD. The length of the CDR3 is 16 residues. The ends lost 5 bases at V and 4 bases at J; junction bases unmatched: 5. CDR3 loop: CATSVRDRGSTGELFF. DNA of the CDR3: TGTGCCACCAGTGTCCGGGACAGGGGGAGCACCGGGGAGCTGTTTTTT.

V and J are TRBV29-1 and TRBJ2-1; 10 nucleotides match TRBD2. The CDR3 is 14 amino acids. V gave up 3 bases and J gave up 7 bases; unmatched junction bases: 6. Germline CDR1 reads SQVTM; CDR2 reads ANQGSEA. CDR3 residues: CSVDLAGVGNEQFF. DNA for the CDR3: TGCAGCGTTGATCTAGCGGGAGTAGGAAATGAGCAGTTCTTC.

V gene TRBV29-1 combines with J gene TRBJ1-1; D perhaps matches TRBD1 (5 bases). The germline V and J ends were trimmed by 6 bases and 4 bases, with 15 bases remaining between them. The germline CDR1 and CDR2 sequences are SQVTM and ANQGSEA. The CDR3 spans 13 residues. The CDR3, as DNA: TGCAGCGTCCCCCGGGCCGGGGGCACTGAAGCTTTCTTT. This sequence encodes CSVPRAGGTEAFF.

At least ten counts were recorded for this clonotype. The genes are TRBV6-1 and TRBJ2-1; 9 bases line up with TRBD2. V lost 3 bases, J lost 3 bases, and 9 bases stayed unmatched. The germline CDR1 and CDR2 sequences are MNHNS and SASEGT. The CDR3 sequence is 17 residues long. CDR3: CASSDLSTSGFYNEQFF. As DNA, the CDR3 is TGTGCCAGCAGTGACCTTTCAACTAGCGGGTTCTACAATGAGCAGTTCTTC.